One and the same sample provided the 25 T cell receptor beta chains below, sequenced in a study of control samples from healthy donors and cancer patients. Using immunoSEQ multiplex PCR, the repertoire was profiled, and TCRdb retains in-frame clones only, with some absent. The sample yields 100,000 to 150,000 clones, 85% to 95% seen once. Sequenced sample: PBMCs. The receptor set was obtained from a man older than 75 with head and neck cancer.

V and J are TRBV5-4 and TRBJ1-1, with TRBD1 matching over 9 bases. CDR1 and CDR2 (germline): SGHNT, YYREEE (reference sequence). The CDR3 length is 13 residues. The trim removed 5 bases at V and 6 bases at J, leaving 5 bases unmatched. This CDR3 is CASRQDRGAEAFF. The CDR3 DNA sequence: TGTGCCAGCAGGCAGGACAGGGGCGCTGAAGCTTTCTTT.

J is TRBJ1-2 and V is TRBV3-1 (or the pseudogene TRBV3-2); D gene unclear. Trimming pared 0 bases from V and 4 bases from J, leaving 24 bases between. The CDR3 covers 19 residues. Germline CDR1 LGHDT, CDR2 YNNKEL (reference sequence). The CDR3 nucleotides read TGTGCCAGCAGCCAAGATGACGGAGATCTCTGGCCAAATCTCTATGGCTACACCTTC. Its protein product is CASSQDDGDLWPNLYGYTF.

CDR3 amino acids: CASSLGYRGETQYF. DNA of the CDR3: TGTGCCAGCAGCTTGGGATACCGGGGAGAGACCCAGTACTTC. The V gene is TRBV5-4, the J gene TRBJ2-5; D is perhaps TRBD2 (5 bases). CDR1 SGHNT and CDR2 YYREEE come from the germline V gene (reference sequence). V lost 0 bases to trimming and J lost 4 bases, with 10 bases between them. This CDR3 is built from 14 residues.

This clone was detected once. The chain employs TRBV7-6 and TRBJ2-2, with 7 positions matching TRBD2. The CDR3 is 19 amino acids. Trimming took 5 bases from V and 4 from J; bases not matched to a gene: 19. Germline V gene data show CDR1 as SGHVS and CDR2 as FNYEAQ. The CDR3 DNA follows: TGTGCCAGCAGCCCCCCTTTATGGACGGGAGGATTGGGCACCGGGGAGCTGTTTTTT. It is translated as CASSPPLWTGGLGTGELFF. The complete variable domain, with remaining parts taken from reference TRBV7-6 and TRBJ2-2, reads GAGVSQSPRYKVTKRGQDVALRCDPISGHVSLYWYRQALGQGPEFLTYFNYEAQQDKSGLPNDRFSAERPEGSISTLTIQRTEQRDSAMYRCASSPPLWTGGLGTGELFFGEGSRLTVL.

The CDR3 DNA sequence: TGTGCCAGCAGCGGTAGCGGGGGGGCCCTAGTAACAGATACGCAGTATTTT. Translation: CASSGSGGALVTDTQYF. This chain uses TRBV2 with TRBJ2-3; 11 bases line up with TRBD2. The CDR3 sequence is 17 residues long. Unmatched junction bases numbered 11, after V lost 6 bases and J lost 3 bases. The germline CDR1 and CDR2 sequences are SNHLY and FYNNEI.

The CDR3 reads CASGTSGRYRLQYF. The CDR3 DNA is TGTGCCAGCGGGACTAGCGGGAGGTATCGGTTGCAGTACTTC. The V gene is TRBV11-2, the J gene TRBJ2-7; 15 positions match TRBD2. The CDR3 has 14 amino acids. J gave up 9 bases and V 8 bases, and 8 bases lay outside the gene matches. Germline-derived CDR1 and CDR2 are SGHAT and FQNNGV.

The chain employs TRBV5-1 and TRBJ2-7, with D possibly TRBD1 on 5 matching bases. Germline CDR1 SGHRS, CDR2 YFSETQ. This CDR3 comprises 13 residues. Trimming stripped 4 bases from V and 1 base from J, with 9 bases between. In nucleotides, the CDR3 is TGCGCCAGCAGCCTTAGGACATCCTACGAGCAGTACTTC. Translation: CASSLRTSYEQYF.

The chain joins TRBV9 to TRBJ2-7; D is uncertain. Germline CDR1 and CDR2: SGDLS and YYNGEE. The V gene lost 4 bases and the J gene lost 3 bases, with 17 bases spanning the gap. The CDR3 length is 15 residues. For the CDR3, the DNA is TGTGCCAGCAGCCCTAGGTACTCCCGGAGCTACGAGCAGTACTTC. Protein product: CASSPRYSRSYEQYF.

This chain uses TRBV7-9 with TRBJ1-5, with D possibly matching TRBD1 (5 bases). Germline values: CDR1 SEHNR, CDR2 FQNEAQ (reference sequence). Between the trimmed V and J ends, which lost 1 base and 10 bases, there was a span of 11 bases. CDR3 size: 13 residues. CDR3: CASSLVGQGPQHF. CDR3 coding DNA: TGTGCCAGCAGCTTAGTTGGGCAGGGCCCCCAGCATTTT.

V usage is TRBV30 and J usage is TRBJ1-2, with a weak D call TRBD1 (6 bases). The CDR3 totals 12 residues. Trimming cost V 7 bases and J 3 bases, with 12 bases left between them. Germline lookup yields CDR1 GTSNPN and CDR2 SVGIG (reference sequence). In DNA form, the CDR3 reads TGTGCCTTGCAAAGGGGGGACTATGGCTACACCTTC. It codes for CALQRGDYGYTF.

This chain connects TRBV7-9 to TRBJ1-2; 7 bases match TRBD1. This CDR3 is built from 15 residues. The germline V gene has CDR1 SEHNR and CDR2 FQNEAQ (reference sequence). V dropped 7 bases and J dropped 2; count of bases not matched to a gene: 10. The CDR3 loop reads CASTRAAGGNYGYTF. The CDR3 nucleotides are TGTGCCAGCACCAGGGCTGCAGGGGGAAACTATGGCTACACCTTC.

This rearrangement joins TRBV19 to TRBJ2-7, with D unclear. V gave up 5 bases and J gave up 3 bases, with 11 bases separating them. This CDR3 contains 13 residues. In germline, CDR1 is LNHDA, CDR2 SQIVND (reference sequence). The chain's CDR3 is CASSPPDLYEQYF. In nucleotides, the CDR3 is TGTGCCAGTAGTCCCCCGGACCTCTACGAGCAGTACTTC. Using reference TRBV19 and TRBJ2-7 for the parts outside the CDR3, the full variable domain is DGGITQSPKYLFRKEGQNVTLSCEQNLNHDAMYWYRQDPGQGLRLIYYSQIVNDFQKGDIAEGYSVSREKKESFPLTVTSAQKNPTAFYLCASSPPDLYEQYFGPGTRLTVT.

The chain is built from TRBV27 and TRBJ2-7; tentative D call: TRBD1 (6 bases). The V end lost 6 bases, the J end lost 2 bases, and 14 bases lay between the germline ends. This CDR3 region has 14 residues. CDR1 and CDR2 (germline): MNHEY, SMNVEV (reference sequence). CDR3 protein: CASSLQGPAYEQYF. CDR3 sequence (DNA): TGTGCCAGCAGCCTCCAGGGGCCAGCCTACGAGCAGTACTTC.

The chain recombines TRBV19 with TRBJ1-3, with D possibly being TRBD1 (5 bases). Trimming took off 3 bases at V and 1 base at J, with 13 bases between the two ends. Looked up from germline, CDR1 is LNHDA and CDR2 is SQIVND (reference sequence). The CDR3 totals 16 residues. DNA of the CDR3: TGTGCCAGTAGTATGACAGCGCTTTCTTCTGGAAACACCATATATTTT. The encoded protein is CASSMTALSSGNTIYF.

The V call is TRBV9, the J call TRBJ2-6, with D unclear. Between the trimmed V and J ends, which lost 0 bases and 2 bases, there was a span of 3 bases. The CDR3 length is 14 residues. In germline, CDR1 is SGDLS, CDR2 YYNGEE. The CDR3 region is CASSVETGANVLTF. Written as DNA, the CDR3 is TGTGCCAGCAGCGTAGAAACTGGGGCCAACGTCCTGACTTTC.

The chain employs TRBV7-9 and TRBJ2-5; 8 bases agree with TRBD2. CDR3 length: 13 amino acids. The germline V gene encodes CDR1 SEHNR and CDR2 FQNEAQ (reference sequence). V shed 4 bases and J 6 bases; nucleotides not matched to a gene: 4. The CDR3 sequence: CASSSGLAKTQYF. The CDR3 region has the DNA TGTGCCAGCAGCTCCGGACTAGCTAAGACCCAGTACTTC.

This sequence joins TRBV19 and TRBJ2-3; D uncertain. The CDR3 runs to 17 residues. V lost 8 bases and J lost 3, with 24 bases in between. The V gene's germline CDR1 is LNHDA and CDR2 SQIVND (reference sequence). The CDR3 nucleotides are TGTGCCAGTTCTACTCAATCCGGGCAGGCGCCTACAGATACGCAGTATTTT. Translated: CASSTQSGQAPTDTQYF.

This clone has a single count. The chain links TRBV29-1 to TRBJ2-7; 11 bases align to TRBD1. This CDR3 comprises 13 residues. Looked up from germline, CDR1 is SQVTM and CDR2 is ANQGSEA. J gave up 6 bases and V 7 bases, and 8 bases lay outside the gene matches. DNA of the CDR3: TGCAGCGCCAAGGACAGGGGGCGCGTCGAGCAGTACTTC. The encoded protein is CSAKDRGRVEQYF.

The chain employs TRBV11-3 and TRBJ2-3; the match to TRBD2 covers 10 bases. The V gene end was trimmed by 0 bases and the J gene end by 4 bases; junction bases not matched to a gene: 4. The CDR3 contains 16 residues. Looked up from germline, CDR1 is SGHNT and CDR2 is YENEEA. The CDR3 reads CASSLESSGGADTQYF. The DNA of the CDR3 is TGTGCCAGCAGCTTAGAGTCTAGCGGGGGAGCAGATACGCAGTATTTT. The full variable domain, rest sourced from reference TRBV11-3 and TRBJ2-3, is EAGVVQSPRYKIIEKKQPVAFWCNPISGHNTLYWYLQNLGQGPELLIRYENEEAVDDSQLPKDRFSAERLKGVDSTLKIQPAELGDSAVYLCASSLESSGGADTQYFGPGTRLTVL.

This sequence joins TRBV27 and TRBJ1-1; the match to TRBD1 covers 10 bases. V dropped 4 bases and J dropped 2; count of bases not matched to a gene: 10. CDR3 length: 17 residues. Germline CDR1 and CDR2: MNHEY and SMNVEV (reference sequence). CDR3 sequence (DNA): TGTGCCAGCAGTTCACTAGCGGGACAGGGGCTAAACACTGAAGCTTTCTTT. It encodes CASSSLAGQGLNTEAFF.

This rearrangement joins TRBV3-1 (or the pseudogene TRBV3-2) to TRBJ2-7; D is possibly TRBD1 (5 bases). The CDR3 is 13 residues long. Deletions cut 0 bases from V and 6 bases from J, with 9 bases between. Looked up from germline, CDR1 is LGHDT and CDR2 is YNNKEL (reference sequence). CDR3 loop: CASSQEQAGEQYF. The DNA for the CDR3 is TGTGCCAGCAGCCAAGAACAGGCTGGCGAGCAGTACTTC.

The chain joins TRBV18 to TRBJ2-2; 7 bases align to TRBD1. The length of the CDR3 is 14 residues. Germline V gives CDR1 KGHSH, CDR2 LQKENI. With 9 bases clipped from V and 1 base from J, the junction kept 5 bases outside the gene matches. CDR3 in DNA: TGTGCCAGTTACGGACAGGAGAACACCGGGGAGCTGTTTTTT. Translating gives CASYGQENTGELFF.

The chain recombines TRBV25-1 with TRBJ2-2; D might be TRBD2 (6 bases). Trimming stripped 2 bases from V and 7 bases from J, with 8 bases between. This CDR3 has 13 amino acids. CDR1 is MGHDK and CDR2 is SYGVNS in the germline V gene. Written as DNA, the CDR3 is TGTGCCAGCAGTGAAAGGGAGGTCGGGGAGCTGTTTTTT. Protein sequence: CASSEREVGELFF. The whole variable domain, filled in from reference TRBV25-1 and TRBJ2-2, reads EADIYQTPRYLVIGTGKKITLECSQTMGHDKMYWYQQDPGMELHLIHYSYGVNSTEKGDLSSESTVSRIRTEHFPLTLESARPSHTSQYLCASSEREVGELFFGEGSRLTVL.

The chain has TRBV19 and TRBJ1-1, with D unclear. Germline lookup yields CDR1 LNHDA and CDR2 SQIVND (reference sequence). Trimming stripped 4 bases from V and 4 bases from J, with 13 bases between. This CDR3 contains 14 residues. For the CDR3, the DNA is TGTGCCAGTAGTACTAGACGGATAGGCACTGAAGCTTTCTTT. Translated, it gives CASSTRRIGTEAFF.

This clone was counted between two and nine times. The chain links TRBV7-9 to TRBJ2-2; 7 bases are a match to TRBD2. CDR1 and CDR2 (germline): SEHNR, FQNEAQ (reference sequence). The CDR3 spans 14 residues. Losses at the gene ends were 8 bases for V and 0 bases for J; bases not matched to a gene: 3. CDR3 sequence reads: CASLGGTNTGELFF. The CDR3 DNA sequence: TGTGCCAGCCTGGGGGGGACGAACACCGGGGAGCTGTTTTTT.